The 30 T cell receptor beta chains reported below all come from one sample, sequenced in a study of tumor and adjacent non-tumor tissue in lung cancer. RNA was extracted from bulk tissue without any cell sorting. Distant lung tissue was collected more than 3 cm away from the tumor edge. Three rounds of nested PCR, following a modified ARM-PCR protocol, produced the TCRbeta library. TCRdb reprocessed the multiplex PCR reads with MiXCR, giving one entry per CDR3 protein. The sample consists of some 100,000 distinct CDR3 sequences, 75% to 90% of them appearing once. Specimen: distant non-tumor lung tissue. These receptor sequences come from a man aged 60-69 years with small cell lung cancer.

The CDR3 DNA is TGTGCCATCAGTTTGACCCATGGTCGAAACTCACCCCTCCACTTT. Translating it yields CAISLTHGRNSPLHF. The V call is TRBV11-3, the J call TRBJ1-6, with unresolved D. The CDR3 covers 15 residues. CDR1 and CDR2 from the germline V gene are SGHNT and YENEEA. V gave up 10 bases and J gave up 10 bases, with 23 bases separating them.

The sample holds one count of this clonotype. Without the conserved terminal phenylalanine or tryptophan, this CDR3 likely stems from a read error. This chain connects TRBV4-1 to TRBJ2-2; weak D call: TRBD1 (6 bases). Per germline, CDR1 MGHRA and CDR2 YSYEKL. CDR3 size: 15 residues. CDR3 sequence reads: CVSSSMGAYTGELFL. CDR3 in DNA: TGCGTCAGCAGCAGCATGGGGGCCTATACCGGGGAGCTGTTTTTA.

To note about this clonotype: At one end, the junction sequence differs from germline, possibly due to a read error. This sequence joins TRBV5-6 and TRBJ1-1, with 7 nucleotides matching TRBD1. Germline CDR1 is SGHDT and CDR2 is YYEEEE. The length of the CDR3 is 16 residues. The chain's CDR3 is CASSLASGTANTASFF. The CDR3 nucleotides read TGTGCGAGCAGCTTGGCCTCCGGGACAGCGAATACTGCATCTTTCTTT.

About this clonotype: Possible read error: a much larger clone is one base away. This chain joins TRBV20-1 and TRBJ2-5; TRBD2 matches 8 bases. CDR3 length: 14 residues. With V trimmed by 5 bases and J by 1 base, 6 bases remained unmatched. CDR1 DFQATT and CDR2 SNEGSKA come from the germline V gene (reference sequence). The CDR3 DNA is TGCAGTGCTCCGACGGGGACTAGCCAAGAGACCCAGTACTTC. Protein product: CSAPTGTSQETQYF.

The gene calls are TRBV30 and TRBJ1-1; D ambiguous. Trimming took off 4 bases at V and 2 bases at J, with 14 bases between the two ends. The CDR3 has 14 amino acids. CDR1 and CDR2 (germline): GTSNPN, SVGIG (reference sequence). This chain's CDR3 is CAWTPTFENTEAFF. The CDR3 coding sequence is TGTGCCTGGACCCCAACATTTGAAAACACTGAAGCTTTCTTT.

J is TRBJ1-2 and V is TRBV12-3 or TRBV12-4; 9 bases fit TRBD1. With 8 bases clipped from V and 11 bases from J, the junction kept 12 bases outside the gene matches. CDR3 length: 13 residues. CDR3 DNA sequence: TGTGCCAGCGCCATGGGACAGGGATTACGTTACACCTTC. Translating gives CASAMGQGLRYTF.

By share, this clonotype ranks as medium-sized. The rearrangement uses TRBV4-1 and TRBJ2-7; D ambiguous. This CDR3 has 12 amino acids. Germline V gives CDR1 MGHRA, CDR2 YSYEKL. Between the trimmed V and J ends, which lost 1 base and 7 bases, there was a span of 8 bases. The CDR3 DNA is TGCGCCAGCAGCCAAGTGGGAAATGAGCAGTACTTC. The encoded protein is CASSQVGNEQYF.

This chain links TRBV4-2 with TRBJ2-7; D is possibly TRBD2 (5 bases). Trimming left V 0 bases short and J 10 bases short, with 16 bases between. The CDR3 has 14 residues. Germline V CDR1 and CDR2: LGHNA, YNFKEQ. The CDR3 region is CASSQDPEVYVQYF. In DNA form, the CDR3 reads TGTGCCAGCAGCCAAGACCCGGAGGTCTACGTACAGTACTTC.

As concerns this clonotype: An end of the junction does not agree with germline; a read error may underlie this. This rearrangement joins TRBV10-2 to TRBJ2-2, with D possibly matching TRBD2 (6 bases). From germline, CDR1 is WSHSY and CDR2 SAAADI. This CDR3 has 16 amino acids. The CDR3 loop reads CANIVRAGTNAGELFF. DNA for the CDR3: TGCGCCAACATTGTCCGAGCGGGTACGAACGCCGGGGAGCTGTTTTTT.

At least ten counts were recorded for this clonotype. V is TRBV21-1 and J is TRBJ2-5. TRBV21-1 is a pseudogene. The CDR3 is 16 amino acids. CDR3 amino acids: CASSKVGTRYQETQYF. The CDR3 DNA is TGTGCCAGCAGCAAAGTTGGCACGAGGTACCAAGAGACCCAGTACTTC.

Remarks on this clonotype: One junction end does not reproduce the germline sequence, and a read error may be involved. The rearrangement joins TRBV12-3 or TRBV12-4 to TRBJ2-6; D is unresolved. CDR3 length: 16 amino acids. The CDR3 region is CASSPFINSRANVPTF. The CDR3 coding sequence is TGTGCCAGCAGTCCCTTCATAAACTCTAGGGCCAACGTCCCGACTTTC.

Concerning this clonotype: A much more abundant neighbour one base away suggests this may be a read error. This sequence joins TRBV6-4 and TRBJ2-5; D perhaps matches TRBD2 (6 bases). CDR1 MRHNA and CDR2 SNTAGT come from the germline V gene. Trimming shortened V by 8 bases and J by 4 bases, and 17 bases separated the two germline ends. This CDR3 region has 14 residues. CDR3 bases: TGTGCCAGCTATTGCGGGGAGCGGCGAGAGACCCAGTACTTC. Its protein product is CASYCGERRETQYF.

The chain carries TRBV10-2 and TRBJ2-1; D remains unclear. V lost 8 bases and J 14 bases, leaving 22 bases between the germline ends. The CDR3 runs 13 residues. CDR1 WSHSY and CDR2 SAAADI come from the germline V gene. CDR3 amino acids: CASCETGHGEEFF. CDR3 in DNA: TGCGCCAGCTGCGAGACTGGCCATGGTGAAGAGTTCTTC.

This clonotype was found once. The junction and the germline gene differ at one end; a read error may be behind it. The J gene is TRBJ1-4, the V gene TRBV11-2, with D perhaps TRBD1 (6 bases). The germline V gene has CDR1 SGHAT and CDR2 FQNNGV. The CDR3 is 15 amino acids. CDR3: CATSPGGGASKKLFF. The CDR3 DNA is TGTGCCACCAGCCCGGGAGGGGGGGCGAGTAAAAAACTGTTTTTT.

This clonotype was seen a single time. The rearrangement links TRBV20-1 to TRBJ2-3, with D perhaps matching TRBD2 (6 bases). V lost 4 bases to trimming and J lost 5 bases, with 16 bases between them. CDR1 and CDR2 from the germline V gene are DFQATT and SNEGSKA (reference sequence). The CDR3 loop spans 14 amino acids. CDR3 residues: CSAKAGVNGDTQYF. The CDR3 bases are TGCAGTGCTAAAGCGGGTGTTAACGGAGATACGCAGTATTTT.

This clonotype was picked up a small number of times. The conserved phenylalanine or tryptophan is not found at the CDR3 terminus, so this likely reflects a read error. The V call is TRBV7-8, the J call TRBJ2-5; D may be TRBD1 (6 bases). The CDR3 is 13 amino acids. V shed 1 base and J shed 5 bases, with 8 bases lying between them. Germline CDR1 and CDR2: SGHVS and FQNEAQ. The chain's CDR3 is CASSLDRGETQYL. The CDR3 nucleotides are TGTGCCAGCAGCTTAGATAGGGGGGAGACCCAGTACCTC.

A single count supports this clonotype. A read error is likely, as this CDR3 ends without the conserved phenylalanine or tryptophan. The chain carries TRBV28 and TRBJ1-5, with D possibly TRBD1 on 5 matching bases. Germline CDR1 MDHEN, CDR2 SYDVKM. The CDR3 has 12 residues. Deletions cut 8 bases from V and 0 bases from J, with 5 bases between. CDR3 DNA: TGTGCCAGCGACAGTAGCAATCAGCCCCAGCATTTG. This sequence encodes CASDSSNQPQHL.

To note about this clonotype: Likely a read error: the CDR3 ends without its conserved phenylalanine or tryptophan. V usage is TRBV29-1 and J usage is TRBJ2-1; 8 positions agree with TRBD2. The germline V gene encodes CDR1 SQVTM and CDR2 ANQGSEA. With 6 bases clipped from V and 3 bases from J, the junction kept 19 bases outside the gene matches. This CDR3 region has 18 residues. The CDR3 protein is CSVDATGTRGGGYNEQFS. CDR3 sequence (DNA): TGCAGCGTCGACGCGACCGGGACTAGGGGGGGGGGCTACAATGAGCAGTTCTCC.

This clonotype was counted at least ten times. This sequence joins TRBV5-1 and TRBJ2-1; D gene uncertain. The CDR3 runs 13 residues. The germline V gene encodes CDR1 SGHRS and CDR2 YFSETQ. The V and J ends lost 3 bases and 6 bases respectively, with 10 bases between them. The CDR3 protein is CASSSQGVNEQFF. The CDR3, as DNA: TGCGCCAGCAGCTCCCAAGGCGTCAATGAGCAGTTCTTC.

The CDR3 loop reads CSVEGEAQYF. The CDR3 DNA sequence: TGCAGCGTCGAGGGGGAGGCCCAGTACTTC. The chain couples TRBV29-1 to TRBJ2-5; perhaps D is TRBD1 or TRBD2 (6 bases each). The length of the CDR3 is 10 residues. Germline V lookup: CDR1 SQVTM, CDR2 ANQGSEA. Between the trimmed V and J ends, which lost 6 bases and 9 bases, there was a span of 11 bases.

This chain uses TRBV6-1 with TRBJ1-5; no clear D gene. Looked up from germline, CDR1 is MNHNS and CDR2 is SASEGT. Trimming pared 3 bases from V and 3 bases from J, leaving 9 bases between. This CDR3 region has 14 residues. CDR3 residues: CASSENYDNQPQHF. The CDR3 DNA reads TGTGCCAGCAGTGAGAACTATGACAATCAGCCCCAGCATTTT.

A remark on this clonotype: It is likely a read error, because the conserved phenylalanine at the end of the CDR3 is missing. Because the CDR3's place on the DNA is in doubt, the DNA is left out and the CDR3 is given as listed by TCRdb. The chain links TRBV12-3 or TRBV12-4 to TRBJ2-3; the table's D call, TRBD1, has no DNA check behind it. Counting both end residues, the CDR3 totals 13 amino acids. This CDR3 is CASSFGGRDTHYL.

As for this clonotype: This is likely a read error, given that the CDR3 carries no conserved phenylalanine or tryptophan at its end. As DNA, the CDR3 is TGTGCCAGCAGCCTGCAGGGACAGAACACCGGGGAGCTGTTTTCT. This gives the protein CASSLQGQNTGELFS. The rearrangement links TRBV4-2 to TRBJ2-2, with TRBD1 as a possible D gene (6 bases). The CDR3 consists of 15 residues. Per germline, CDR1 LGHNA and CDR2 YNFKEQ. The V and J ends lost 4 bases and 1 base respectively, with 10 bases between them.

The chain carries TRBV11-2 and TRBJ2-7; a weak D match, TRBD1 (5 bases). Germline assignment: CDR1 SGHAT and CDR2 FQNNGV. The CDR3 is 14 residues long. V lost 8 bases and J lost 0, with 14 bases in between. CDR3 sequence (DNA): TGTGCCAGCCGCCAGGGCTTGACCTCCTACGAGCAGTACGTC. Translation: CASRQGLTSYEQYV.

In regard to this clonotype: At one boundary the junction diverges from the germline segment, which might be a read error. The V call is TRBV5-6, the J call TRBJ2-1; D assignment may be TRBD1 or TRBD2 (6 bases each). The CDR3 is made up of 15 amino acids. CDR1 is SGHDT and CDR2 is YYEEEE in the germline V gene. The CDR3 DNA follows: TGTGCCAGCACCTTGGGTATAGGGGGGTACAATGAGCAGTTCTTC. It specifies CASTLGIGGYNEQFF.

A single count supports this clonotype. The CDR3 ends on some other residue instead of the conserved phenylalanine or tryptophan, so this is likely a read error. The chain employs TRBV24-1 and TRBJ1-4; the D is unclear. The length of the CDR3 is 12 residues. Looked up from germline, CDR1 is KGHDR and CDR2 is SFDVKD. The CDR3 nucleotides read TGTGTCACCAGTGATTACGACGGCAGACTGTTTTCT. It codes for CVTSDYDGRLFS.

Comment on this clonotype: This clone may be a read error of a much larger clone one base away. The V call is TRBV19, the J call TRBJ1-1, with D maybe TRBD1 (6 bases). CDR1 and CDR2 (germline): LNHDA, SQIVND (reference sequence). The CDR3 covers 14 residues. Trimming cost V 4 bases and J 1 base, with 10 bases left between them. DNA for the CDR3: TGTGCCAGTAGTACCCGACAGGCGAACACTGAAGCTTTCTTT. Translation gives CASSTRQANTEAFF.

With regard to this clonotype: Its ends do not fully match the called genes, so a read error is possible. CDR3 coding DNA: TGTGCCAACAGTTTAAGACTAGCGGAGTACCAAGAGAGCCAGCACTTC. Its protein is CANSLRLAEYQESQHF. The gene calls are TRBV11-2 and TRBJ2-5; 9 nucleotides line up with TRBD2. The CDR3 totals 16 residues. Germline V CDR1 and CDR2: SGHAT, FQNNGV.

On this clonotype: The junction departs from germline at one end; a sequencing error may be responsible. This chain connects TRBV10-1 to TRBJ2-1; D gene ambiguous. CDR3 length: 15 amino acids. Germline values: CDR1 WNHNN, CDR2 SYGVQD (reference sequence). DNA for the CDR3: TGCGCCAGCAGTGAGTCAACTCGGAGCTACAATGTGCAGTTCTTC. Encoded protein: CASSESTRSYNVQFF.

This clonotype was picked up a small number of times. Being one base from a much bigger clone, this may be a read error. This chain links TRBV6-5 with TRBJ2-5, with 7 bases matching TRBD1. CDR1 is MNHEY and CDR2 is SVGAGI in the germline V gene. The CDR3 is 15 amino acids. DNA of the CDR3: TGTGTCAGCAGTTACTCGCAGGGGGTGATGGAGACCCAGTACTTC. As protein: CVSSYSQGVMETQYF.